This TCR beta chain was sequenced during a study of tissue T cells after allogeneic stem cell transplantation. Across the whole study: Smaller viable blood or marrow samples skipped sorting for direct DNA extraction. Study-level points and caveats: TCR repertoires tracked anatomic similarity, regardless of disease or transplant status.

This clone has a handful of counts. Its antigen is not known. The V and J ends lost 0 bases and 10 bases, in that order; junction bases with no gene match: 14. From germline, CDR1 is KGHDR and CDR2 SFDVKD. The CDR3 covers 17 residues. This table comes from immunoSEQ multiplex PCR, and its TCRdb copy is limited to in-frame clones, with some not included. The repertoire has tens of thousands of clones, about 85% of them found once; the top ten carry roughly 4%. This TCR came from a woman aged 18-50 years who later had graft-versus-host disease after an allogeneic stem cell transplant. This rearrangement joins TRBV24-1 to TRBJ2-1; 7 nucleotides match TRBD2. The source material was blood, sampled before transplantation. This chain's CDR3 is CATSDLLAWALGGEQFF. The CDR3 DNA follows: TGTGCCACCAGTGATTTGTTGGCGTGGGCGCTCGGGGGGGAGCAGTTCTTC.